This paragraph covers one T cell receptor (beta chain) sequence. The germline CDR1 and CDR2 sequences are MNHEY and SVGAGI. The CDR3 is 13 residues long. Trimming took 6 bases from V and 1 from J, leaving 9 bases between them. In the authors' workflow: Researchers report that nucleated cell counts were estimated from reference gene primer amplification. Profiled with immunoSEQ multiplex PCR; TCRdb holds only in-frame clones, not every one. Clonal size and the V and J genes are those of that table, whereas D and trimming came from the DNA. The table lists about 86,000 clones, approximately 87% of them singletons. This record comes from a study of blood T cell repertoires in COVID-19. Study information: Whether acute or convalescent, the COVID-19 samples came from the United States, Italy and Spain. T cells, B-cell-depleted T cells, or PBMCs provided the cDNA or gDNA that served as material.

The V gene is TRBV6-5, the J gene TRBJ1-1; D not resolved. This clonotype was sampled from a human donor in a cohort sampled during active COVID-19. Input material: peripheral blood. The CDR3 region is CASRYLPNTEAFF. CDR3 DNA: TGTGCCAGCAGGTACCTCCCGAACACTGAAGCTTTCTTT.